The 13 T cell receptor beta chains given below trace back to one sample, sequenced in a study of T cells in Graves' hyperthyroidism and ophthalmopathy. Amplification of TCR beta CDR3 regions used RNA as the template. TCR CDR3 underwent first-round RT-PCR with the HTBI primer set. TCRdb passed the multiplex PCR reads through MiXCR, listing each CDR3 protein once. The sample comprises around 300,000 distinct CDR3 sequences, around a fifth of which are singletons, and 35% to 40% rests with the top ten. Sequences were obtained from blood. These receptors came from a man aged 45-60 years with Graves' ophthalmopathy.

This clonotype has ten or more counts. J is TRBJ1-2 and V is TRBV7-2; D may be TRBD1 (5 bases). This CDR3 has 14 residues. The V gene's germline CDR1 is SGHTA and CDR2 FQGNSA. Trimming pared 5 bases from V and 5 bases from J, leaving 15 bases between. The CDR3 region is CASSLRRAWYGYTF. The CDR3 DNA is TGTGCCAGCAGCCTTCGCAGGGCATGGTATGGCTACACCTTC.

This chain joins TRBV6-2 or TRBV6-3 and TRBJ2-7, with D maybe TRBD1 (6 bases). The CDR3 runs 16 residues. The V and J ends lost 6 bases and 5 bases respectively, with 23 bases between them. Looked up from germline, CDR1 is MNHEY and CDR2 is SVGEGT. The CDR3 reads CASSRTQGTRGNEQYF. For the CDR3, the DNA is TGTGCCAGCAGCCGTACCCAGGGGACAAGGGGTAACGAGCAGTACTTC.

V is TRBV12-3 or TRBV12-4 and J is TRBJ2-5; D is possibly TRBD2 (7 bases). V was trimmed by 8 bases and J by 5 bases, leaving 24 bases between them. The CDR3 runs 16 residues. The CDR3 sequence is CASGALGGGLGETQYF. The CDR3 DNA follows: TGTGCCAGCGGGGCCCTAGGGGGGGGGCTGGGGGAGACCCAGTACTTC.

This clonotype was seen more than once but under ten times. The chain uses TRBV5-1 and TRBJ2-5; possible D gene TRBD2, 5 bases. The CDR3 runs 17 residues. CDR1 is SGHRS and CDR2 is YFSETQ in the germline V gene. V lost 3 bases, J lost 1 base, and 19 bases lay in between. The CDR3 coding sequence is TGCGCCAGCAGCTCGCTCCCGGGATCCCGAGCCCAAGAGACCCAGTACTTC. Its protein is CASSSLPGSRAQETQYF.

This clonotype was picked up many times. The rearrangement uses TRBV7-9 and TRBJ2-3; D is unclear. Germline V gene sequence: CDR1 SEHNR, CDR2 FQNEAQ (reference sequence). Trimming took off 1 base at V and 5 bases at J, with 13 bases between the two ends. This CDR3 region has 15 residues. The CDR3: CASSLEMPRKDTQYF. In nucleotides, the CDR3 is TGTGCCAGCAGCTTAGAGATGCCGAGGAAAGATACGCAGTATTTT.

The J gene is TRBJ2-3, the V gene TRBV3-1; the match to TRBD2 covers 15 bases. The CDR3 consists of 17 residues. Germline V gives CDR1 LGHDT, CDR2 YNNKEL (reference sequence). Trimming took 4 bases from V and 3 from J; bases not matched to a gene: 5. This CDR3 reads CASSPGLAGGPTDTQYF. As DNA, the CDR3 is TGTGCCAGCAGCCCCGGACTAGCGGGAGGGCCGACAGATACGCAGTATTTT.

This chain uses TRBV10-3 with TRBJ1-1; D is unclear. The CDR3 contains 13 residues. V dropped 6 bases and J dropped 1 base, with 9 bases sitting between them. Germline V gene lookup returns CDR1 ENHRY and CDR2 SYGVKD. CDR3 in DNA: TGTGCCATCAGCCAATCCGAGAACACTGAAGCTTTCTTT. Residues: CAISQSENTEAFF.

The chain is built from TRBV5-1 and TRBJ2-6; 7 bases match TRBD1. The trim removed 2 bases at V and 0 bases at J, leaving 8 bases unmatched. The CDR3 covers 18 residues. The germline gives CDR1 SGHRS, CDR2 YFSETQ. The CDR3 bases are TGCGCCAGCAGCTTAGTCGGGACAGTGAGCTCTGGGGCCAACGTCCTGACTTTC. Protein: CASSLVGTVSSGANVLTF.

This clonotype was found many times. V usage is TRBV5-1 and J usage is TRBJ2-1, with 7 bases matching TRBD2. The V gene end was trimmed by 0 bases and the J gene end by 7 bases; junction bases not matched to a gene: 7. From germline, CDR1 is SGHRS and CDR2 YFSETQ. CDR3 length: 15 residues. This CDR3 reads CASSLGEGRGNEQFF. The CDR3, as DNA: TGCGCCAGCAGCTTGGGGGAGGGCCGTGGGAATGAGCAGTTCTTC.

This rearrangement joins TRBV7-8 to TRBJ2-3; D could derive from TRBD1 or TRBD2 (5 bases each). This CDR3 region has 16 residues. Trimming removed 4 bases from V and 2 bases from J, with 16 bases in between. CDR1 SGHVS and CDR2 FQNEAQ come from the germline V gene. In DNA form, the CDR3 reads TGTGCCAGCAGCTCTATTTCGGGACGGAACACAGATACGCAGTATTTT. Translating gives CASSSISGRNTDTQYF. Together with reference TRBV7-8 and TRBJ2-3, the CDR3 gives the full variable domain: GAGVSQSPRYKVAKRGQDVALRCDPISGHVSLFWYQQALGQGPEFLTYFQNEAQLDKSGLPSDRFFAERPEGSVSTLKIQRTQQEDSAVYLCASSSISGRNTDTQYFGPGTRLTVL.

This clonotype appeared many times. This chain connects TRBV12-3 or TRBV12-4 to TRBJ1-4; D ambiguous. CDR3 length equals 15 residues. V shed 4 bases and J shed 0 bases, with 9 bases lying between them. CDR3 in amino acids: CASSSTGATNEKLFF. CDR3 DNA: TGTGCCAGCAGTTCCACCGGAGCAACTAATGAAAAACTGTTTTTT.

In the case of this clonotype: This may be a read error: a much more frequent sequence differs by one nucleotide. The conserved final phenylalanine or tryptophan is absent from the CDR3, which likely points to a read error. The chain links TRBV3-1 to TRBJ2-5; D is undetermined. Germline lookup yields CDR1 LGHDT and CDR2 YNNKEL (reference sequence). V lost 5 bases and J lost 4, with 5 bases in between. CDR3 length equals 11 residues. The CDR3 DNA follows: TGTGCCAGCAGCGCCAGAGAGACCCAGTACCTC. This sequence encodes CASSARETQYL.

The table lists this clonotype with many counts. This sequence joins TRBV13 and TRBJ2-5, with unresolved D. Germline V gives CDR1 PRHDT, CDR2 FYEKMQ (reference sequence). Trimming removed 4 bases from V and 2 bases from J, with 8 bases in between. This CDR3 comprises 13 residues. DNA of the CDR3: TGTGCCAGCAGCTGGACCGCGCAAGAGACCCAGTACTTC. As protein: CASSWTAQETQYF.